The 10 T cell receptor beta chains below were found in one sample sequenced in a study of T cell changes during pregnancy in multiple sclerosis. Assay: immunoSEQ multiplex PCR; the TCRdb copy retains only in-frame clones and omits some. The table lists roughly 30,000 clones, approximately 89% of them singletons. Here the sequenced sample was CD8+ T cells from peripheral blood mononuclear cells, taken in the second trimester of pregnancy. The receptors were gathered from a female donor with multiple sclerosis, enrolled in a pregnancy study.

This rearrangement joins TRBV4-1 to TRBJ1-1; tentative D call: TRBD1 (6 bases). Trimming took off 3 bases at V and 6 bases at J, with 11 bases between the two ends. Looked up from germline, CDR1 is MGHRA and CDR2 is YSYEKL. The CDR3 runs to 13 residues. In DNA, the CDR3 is TGCGCCAGCAGCCAGTGGCAGGGGTCTGAAGCTTTCTTT. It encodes CASSQWQGSEAFF.

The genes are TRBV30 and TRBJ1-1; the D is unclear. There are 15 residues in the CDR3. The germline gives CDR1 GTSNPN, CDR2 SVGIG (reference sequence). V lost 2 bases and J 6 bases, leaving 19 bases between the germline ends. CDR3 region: CAWSLGRPSDPEAFF. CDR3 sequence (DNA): TGTGCCTGGAGTCTAGGCAGACCGTCCGACCCTGAAGCTTTCTTT.

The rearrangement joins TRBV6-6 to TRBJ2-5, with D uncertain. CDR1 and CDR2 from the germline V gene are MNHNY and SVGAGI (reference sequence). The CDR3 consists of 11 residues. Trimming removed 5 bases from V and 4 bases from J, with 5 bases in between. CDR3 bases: TGTGCCAGCAGTCTCGGAGAGACCCAGTACTTC. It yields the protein CASSLGETQYF.

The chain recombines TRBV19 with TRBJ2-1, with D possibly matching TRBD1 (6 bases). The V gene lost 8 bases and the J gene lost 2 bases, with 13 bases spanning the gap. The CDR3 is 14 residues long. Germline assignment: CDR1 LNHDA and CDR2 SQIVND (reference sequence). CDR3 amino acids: CASLGGAPYNEQFF. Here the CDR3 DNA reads TGTGCCAGTCTAGGGGGAGCTCCCTACAATGAGCAGTTCTTC. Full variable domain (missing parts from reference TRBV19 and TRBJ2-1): DGGITQSPKYLFRKEGQNVTLSCEQNLNHDAMYWYRQDPGQGLRLIYYSQIVNDFQKGDIAEGYSVSREKKESFPLTVTSAQKNPTAFYLCASLGGAPYNEQFFGPGTRLTVL.

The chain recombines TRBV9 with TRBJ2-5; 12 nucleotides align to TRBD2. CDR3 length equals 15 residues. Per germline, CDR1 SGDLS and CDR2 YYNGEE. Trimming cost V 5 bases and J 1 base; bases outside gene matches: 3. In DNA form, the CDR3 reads TGTGCCAGCAGTACTAGCGGGAGGCTCCAAGAGACCCAGTACTTC. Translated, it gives CASSTSGRLQETQYF. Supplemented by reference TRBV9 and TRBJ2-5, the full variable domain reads DSGVTQTPKHLITATGQRVTLRCSPRSGDLSVYWYQQSLDQGLQFLIQYYNGEERAKGNILERFSAQQFPDLHSELNLSSLELGDSALYFCASSTSGRLQETQYFGPGTRLLVL.

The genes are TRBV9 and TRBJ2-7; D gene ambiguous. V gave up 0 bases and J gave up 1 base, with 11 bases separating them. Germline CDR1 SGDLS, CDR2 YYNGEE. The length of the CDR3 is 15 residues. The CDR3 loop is CASSVAQAPSYEQYF. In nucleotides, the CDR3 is TGTGCCAGCAGCGTAGCTCAGGCCCCTTCCTACGAGCAGTACTTC.

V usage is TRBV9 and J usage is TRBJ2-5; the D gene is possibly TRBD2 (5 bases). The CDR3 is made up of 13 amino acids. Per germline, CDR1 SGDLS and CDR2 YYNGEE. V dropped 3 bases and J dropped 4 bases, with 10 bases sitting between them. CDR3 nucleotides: TGTGCCAGCAGCGAGAGACGGGGAGAGACCCAGTACTTC. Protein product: CASSERRGETQYF.

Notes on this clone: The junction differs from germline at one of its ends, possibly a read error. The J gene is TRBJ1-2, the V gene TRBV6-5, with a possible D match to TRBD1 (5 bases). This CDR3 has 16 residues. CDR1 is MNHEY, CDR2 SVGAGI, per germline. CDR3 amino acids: CASSYSSKGDNNGYTF. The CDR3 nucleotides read TGTGCCAGCAGTTACTCGAGTAAAGGGGATAACAATGGCTACACCTTC.

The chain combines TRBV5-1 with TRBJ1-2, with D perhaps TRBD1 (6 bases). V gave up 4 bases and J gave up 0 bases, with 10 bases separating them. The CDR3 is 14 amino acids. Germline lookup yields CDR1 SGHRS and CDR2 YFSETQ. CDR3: CASSPDSPNYGYTF. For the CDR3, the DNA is TGCGCCAGCAGCCCGGACAGCCCTAACTATGGCTACACCTTC.

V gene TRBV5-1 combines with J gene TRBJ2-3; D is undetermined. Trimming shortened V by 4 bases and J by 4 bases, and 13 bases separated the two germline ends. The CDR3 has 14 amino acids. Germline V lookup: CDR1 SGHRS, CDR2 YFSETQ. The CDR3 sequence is CASSPEAVPDTQYF. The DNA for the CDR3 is TGCGCCAGCAGCCCCGAGGCAGTCCCAGATACGCAGTATTTT.